This TCR beta chain derives from a study of naive and memory T cell subsets. The germline V gene has CDR1 SQVTM and CDR2 ANQGSEA. The CDR3 is 14 amino acids. The V end lost 3 bases, the J end lost 4 bases, and 15 bases lay between the germline ends. Both TRBC1 and TRBC2 were covered by a beta constant-region primer of two equimolar oligonucleotides. The ligated cDNA underwent four PCR rounds using SP2 and nested alpha and beta constant-region primers. TCRdb re-called the UMI-ligation and nested PCR reads with MiXCR, one entry per CDR3 protein. This sample yields about 21,000 distinct CDR3 sequences, of which 11% are seen a single time; 15% to 20% belongs to the top ten. CD4 T cells were positively selected, then CD8 T cells from the CD4-negative fraction. Cells stained for CD3, CD4, CD8, CD45RA and CD27 were sorted into four subsets.

This rearrangement joins TRBV29-1 to TRBJ1-2; D is perhaps TRBD1 (5 bases). The sequenced material came from central memory CD8+ T cells from blood. This receptor was obtained from a human donor in good health. The CDR3 loop reads CSVESGAGAYGYTF. DNA for the CDR3: TGCAGCGTTGAGTCTGGGGCTGGGGCCTATGGCTACACCTTC.